The present T cell receptor beta chain was sequenced within a study of blood T cell repertoires in COVID-19. Study summary: Samples taken during acute and convalescent COVID-19 were collected in the United States, Italy and Spain. PBMCs, B-cell-depleted T cells, or T cells were the source of the cDNA or gDNA that made up the material.

Comment on this clone: A read error may produce the germline difference seen at one junction end.

The length of the CDR3 is 15 residues. The germline V gene encodes CDR1 SSHAT and CDR2 FNYEAQ (reference sequence). Original handling: The authors estimated nucleated cell counts from reference gene primer amplification. Generated by immunoSEQ multiplex PCR, the TCRdb table keeps only in-frame clones and is missing some. Clone size and the V and J calls come from that table; the DNA yielded D and trimming. Of around 160,000 clones detected, 75% to 85% appear once; the ten largest clones hold 7% to 9%. The clonotype originates from a human donor with acute or convalescent COVID-19. The donor label of this sample is uncertain. The chain uses TRBV7-7 and TRBJ2-1, with TRBD2 matching 9 bases. Sample: peripheral blood. The CDR3, as DNA: TGTGCTAGCAGCCCGGTAGCGGGGGTCTACAATGAGCAGTTCTTC. Protein: CASSPVAGVYNEQFF.